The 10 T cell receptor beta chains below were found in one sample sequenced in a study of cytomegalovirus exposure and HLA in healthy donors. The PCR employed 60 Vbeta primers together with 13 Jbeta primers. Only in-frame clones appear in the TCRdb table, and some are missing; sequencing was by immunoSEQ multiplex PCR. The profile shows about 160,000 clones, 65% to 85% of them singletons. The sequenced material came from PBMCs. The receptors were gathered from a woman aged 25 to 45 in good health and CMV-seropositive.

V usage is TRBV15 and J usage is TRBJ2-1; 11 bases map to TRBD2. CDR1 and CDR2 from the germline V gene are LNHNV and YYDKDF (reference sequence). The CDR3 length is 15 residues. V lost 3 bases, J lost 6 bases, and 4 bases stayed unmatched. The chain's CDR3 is CATSSRLAGSNEQFF. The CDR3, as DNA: TGTGCCACCAGCAGCCGACTAGCGGGGTCCAATGAGCAGTTCTTC.

The CDR3 sequence is CASSAPLGYGYTF. CDR3 coding DNA: TGTGCCAGCAGCGCACCGCTAGGCTATGGCTACACCTTC. The V call is TRBV7-2, the J call TRBJ1-2; unclear D gene. The V end was cut by 5 bases, the J end by 4 bases, with 11 bases between. Germline values: CDR1 SGHTA, CDR2 FQGNSA. The CDR3 totals 13 residues.

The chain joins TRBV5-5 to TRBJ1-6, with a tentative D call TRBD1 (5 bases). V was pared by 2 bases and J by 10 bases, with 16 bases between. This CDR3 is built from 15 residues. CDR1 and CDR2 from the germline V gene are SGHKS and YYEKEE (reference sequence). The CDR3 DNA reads TGTGCCAGCAGCTTCACGGGACTGAGCAGCTCACCCCTCCACTTT. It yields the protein CASSFTGLSSSPLHF.

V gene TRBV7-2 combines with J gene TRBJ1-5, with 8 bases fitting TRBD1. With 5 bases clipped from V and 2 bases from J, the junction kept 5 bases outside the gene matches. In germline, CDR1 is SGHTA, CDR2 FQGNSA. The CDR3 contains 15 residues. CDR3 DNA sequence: TGTGCCAGCAGCATACAGGGGGGAGGCAATCAGCCCCAGCATTTT. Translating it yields CASSIQGGGNQPQHF.

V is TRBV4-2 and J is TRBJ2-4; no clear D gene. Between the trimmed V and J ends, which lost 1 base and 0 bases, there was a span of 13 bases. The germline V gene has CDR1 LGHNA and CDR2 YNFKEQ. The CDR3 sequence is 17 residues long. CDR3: CASSQVSYPLAKNIQYF. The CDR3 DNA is TGTGCCAGCAGCCAAGTTTCGTATCCTCTAGCCAAAAACATTCAGTACTTC.

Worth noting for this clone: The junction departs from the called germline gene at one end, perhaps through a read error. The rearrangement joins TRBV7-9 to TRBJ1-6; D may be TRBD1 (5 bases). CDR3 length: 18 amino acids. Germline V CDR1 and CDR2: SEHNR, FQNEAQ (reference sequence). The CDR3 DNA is TGTTCCAGCAGCTTAGTTCAGGGTAGCGGTGCCTATAATTCACCCCTCCACTTT. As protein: CSSSLVQGSGAYNSPLHF.

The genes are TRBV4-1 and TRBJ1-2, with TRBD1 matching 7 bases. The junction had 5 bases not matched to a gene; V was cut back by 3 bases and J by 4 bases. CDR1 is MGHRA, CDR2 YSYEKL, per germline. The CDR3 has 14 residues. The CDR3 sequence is CASSHAGQAYGYTF. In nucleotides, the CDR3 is TGCGCCAGCAGCCATGCTGGACAGGCCTATGGCTACACCTTC.

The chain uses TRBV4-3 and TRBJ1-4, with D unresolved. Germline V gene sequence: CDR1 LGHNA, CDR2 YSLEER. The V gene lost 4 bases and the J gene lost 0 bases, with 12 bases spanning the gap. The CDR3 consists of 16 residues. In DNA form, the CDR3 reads TGCGCCAGCAGCCGCGGACTTTTTGCAACTAATGAAAAACTGTTTTTT. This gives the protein CASSRGLFATNEKLFF.

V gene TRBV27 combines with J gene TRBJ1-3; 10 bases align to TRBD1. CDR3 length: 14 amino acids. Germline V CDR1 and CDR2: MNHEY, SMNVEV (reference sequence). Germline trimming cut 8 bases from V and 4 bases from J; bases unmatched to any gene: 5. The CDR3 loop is CASGRTGGGNTIYF. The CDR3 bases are TGTGCCAGCGGTCGGACAGGGGGAGGAAACACCATATATTTT.

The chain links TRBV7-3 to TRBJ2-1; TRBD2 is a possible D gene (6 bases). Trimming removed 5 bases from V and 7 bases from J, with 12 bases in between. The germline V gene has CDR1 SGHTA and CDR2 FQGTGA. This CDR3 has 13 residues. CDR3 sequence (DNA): TGTGCCAGCAGCAGGGCTAGCGAGAATGAGCAGTTCTTC. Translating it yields CASSRASENEQFF.